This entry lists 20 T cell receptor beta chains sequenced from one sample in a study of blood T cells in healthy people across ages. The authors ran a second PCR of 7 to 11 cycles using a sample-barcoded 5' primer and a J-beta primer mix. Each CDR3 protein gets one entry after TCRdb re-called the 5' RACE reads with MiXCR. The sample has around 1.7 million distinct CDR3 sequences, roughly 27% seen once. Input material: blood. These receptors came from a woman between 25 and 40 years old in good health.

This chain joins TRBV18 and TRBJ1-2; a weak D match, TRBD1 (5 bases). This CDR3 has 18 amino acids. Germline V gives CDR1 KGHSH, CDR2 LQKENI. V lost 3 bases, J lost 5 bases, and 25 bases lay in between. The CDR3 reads CASSPVPDTPKRAYGYTF. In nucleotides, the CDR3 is TGTGCCAGCTCACCGGTTCCGGACACCCCAAAAAGAGCATATGGCTACACCTTC.

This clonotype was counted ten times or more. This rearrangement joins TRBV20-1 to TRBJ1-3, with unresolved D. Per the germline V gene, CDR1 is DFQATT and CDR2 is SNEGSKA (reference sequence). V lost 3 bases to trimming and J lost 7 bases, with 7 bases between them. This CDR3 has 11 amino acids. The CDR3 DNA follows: TGCAGTGCTAGTGGCGGGAACACCATATATTTT. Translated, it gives CSASGGNTIYF.

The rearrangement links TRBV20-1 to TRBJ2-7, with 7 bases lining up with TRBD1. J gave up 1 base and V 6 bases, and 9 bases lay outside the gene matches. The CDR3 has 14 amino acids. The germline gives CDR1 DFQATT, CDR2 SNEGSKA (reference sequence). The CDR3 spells CSATGTEISYEQYF. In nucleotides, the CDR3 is TGCAGTGCCACCGGGACAGAAATTTCCTACGAGCAGTACTTC.

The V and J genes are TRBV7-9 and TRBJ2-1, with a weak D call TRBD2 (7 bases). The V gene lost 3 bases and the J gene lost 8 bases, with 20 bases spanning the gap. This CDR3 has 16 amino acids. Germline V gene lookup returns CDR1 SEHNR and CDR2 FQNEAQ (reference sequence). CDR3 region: CASSFGGRTSRDEQFF. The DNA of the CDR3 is TGTGCCAGCAGCTTCGGGGGGCGTACGAGTCGAGATGAGCAGTTCTTC.

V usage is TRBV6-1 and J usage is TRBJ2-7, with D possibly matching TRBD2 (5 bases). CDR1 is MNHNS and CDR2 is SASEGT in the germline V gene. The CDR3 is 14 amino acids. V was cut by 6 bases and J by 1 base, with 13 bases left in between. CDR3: CASRPQTKSYEQYF. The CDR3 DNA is TGTGCCAGCAGACCACAGACTAAATCCTACGAGCAGTACTTC.

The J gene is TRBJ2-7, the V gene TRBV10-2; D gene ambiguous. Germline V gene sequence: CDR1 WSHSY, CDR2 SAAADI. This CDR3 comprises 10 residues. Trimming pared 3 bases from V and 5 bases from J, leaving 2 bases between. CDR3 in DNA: TGCGCCAGCAGTGACCACGAGCAGTACTTC. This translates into CASSDHEQYF.

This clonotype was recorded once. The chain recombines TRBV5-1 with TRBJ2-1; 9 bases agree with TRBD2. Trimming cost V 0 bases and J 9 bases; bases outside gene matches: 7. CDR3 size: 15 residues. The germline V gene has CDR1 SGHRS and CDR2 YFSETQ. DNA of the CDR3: TGCGCCAGCAGCTTGGGGGGTAGCGGGGGCGCTGAGCAGTTCTTC. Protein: CASSLGGSGGAEQFF.

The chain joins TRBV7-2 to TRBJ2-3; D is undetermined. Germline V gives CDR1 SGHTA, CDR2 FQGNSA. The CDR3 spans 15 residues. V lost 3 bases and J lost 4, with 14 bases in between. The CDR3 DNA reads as TGTGCCAGCAGCTTCGGCCACGCCCGCCCAGATACGCAGTATTTT. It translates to CASSFGHARPDTQYF.

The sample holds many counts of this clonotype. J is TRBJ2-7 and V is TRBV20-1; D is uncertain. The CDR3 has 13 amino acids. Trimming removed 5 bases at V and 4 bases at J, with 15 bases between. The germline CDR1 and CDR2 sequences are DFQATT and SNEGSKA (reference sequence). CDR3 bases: TGCAGTGCTTCGCCGGACGGACGGTACGAGCAGTACTTC. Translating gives CSASPDGRYEQYF.

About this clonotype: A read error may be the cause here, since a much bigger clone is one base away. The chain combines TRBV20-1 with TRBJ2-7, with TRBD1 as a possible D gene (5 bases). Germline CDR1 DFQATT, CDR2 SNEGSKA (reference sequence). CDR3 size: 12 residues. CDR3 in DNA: TGCAGGGCTTCCAGGGAATTCTCCGAGCAGTACTTC. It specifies CRASREFSEQYF.

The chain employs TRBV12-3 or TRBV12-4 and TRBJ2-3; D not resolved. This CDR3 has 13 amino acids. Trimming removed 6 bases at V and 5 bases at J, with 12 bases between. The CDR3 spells CASSLAMQDTQYF. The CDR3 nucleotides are TGTGCCAGCAGCCTGGCCATGCAAGATACGCAGTATTTT.

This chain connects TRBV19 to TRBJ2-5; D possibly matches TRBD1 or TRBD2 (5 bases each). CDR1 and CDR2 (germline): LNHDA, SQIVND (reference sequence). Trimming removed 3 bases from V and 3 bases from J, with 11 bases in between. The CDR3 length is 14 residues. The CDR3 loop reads CASSMYGTEETQYF. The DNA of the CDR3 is TGTGCCAGTAGTATGTACGGGACGGAAGAGACCCAGTACTTC.

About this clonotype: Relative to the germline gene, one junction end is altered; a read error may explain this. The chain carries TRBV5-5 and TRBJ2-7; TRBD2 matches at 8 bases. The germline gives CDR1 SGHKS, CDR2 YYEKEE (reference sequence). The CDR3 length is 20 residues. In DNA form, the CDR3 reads TGTGCCAGCAGCCCTTATGGCGGGGAAACTAGCGGAGCCCCCAGTTACGAGCAGGACTTC. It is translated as CASSPYGGETSGAPSYEQDF.

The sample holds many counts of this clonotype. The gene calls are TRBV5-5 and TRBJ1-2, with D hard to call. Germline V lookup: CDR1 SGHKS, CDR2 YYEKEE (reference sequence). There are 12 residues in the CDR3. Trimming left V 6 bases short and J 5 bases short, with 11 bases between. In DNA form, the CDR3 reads TGTGCCAGCACCGTAGATCAATATGGCTACACCTTC. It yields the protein CASTVDQYGYTF.

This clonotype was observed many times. The CDR3 region is CASSDDRGRKETQYF. CDR3 coding DNA: TGCGCCAGCAGTGATGACAGGGGGCGCAAGGAGACCCAGTACTTC. The V and J genes are TRBV10-2 and TRBJ2-5; 10 positions agree with TRBD1. CDR1 and CDR2 from the germline V gene are WSHSY and SAAADI. Losses at the gene ends were 3 bases for V and 5 bases for J; bases not matched to a gene: 6. The CDR3 consists of 15 residues.

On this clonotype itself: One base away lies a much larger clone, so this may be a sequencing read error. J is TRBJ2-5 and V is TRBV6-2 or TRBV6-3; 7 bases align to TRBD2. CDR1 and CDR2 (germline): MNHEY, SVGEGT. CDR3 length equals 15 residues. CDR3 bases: TGTGCCAGCAGTTACTCACCGACTAGCAAAGAGACCCTGTACTTC. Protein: CASSYSPTSKETLYF.

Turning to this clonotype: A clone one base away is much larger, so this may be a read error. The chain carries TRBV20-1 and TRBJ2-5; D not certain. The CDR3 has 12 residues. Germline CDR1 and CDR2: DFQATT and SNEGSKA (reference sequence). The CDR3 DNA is TGCAGGGTCAGGCGCGCCCAAGAGACCCAGTACTTC. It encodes CRVRRAQETQYF.

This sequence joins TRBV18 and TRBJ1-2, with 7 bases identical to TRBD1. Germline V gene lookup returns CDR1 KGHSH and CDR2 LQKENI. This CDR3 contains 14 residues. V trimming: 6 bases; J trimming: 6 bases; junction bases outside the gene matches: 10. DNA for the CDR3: TGTGCCAGCTCGTGGACAGGCCCGAGTAATGGCTACACCTTC. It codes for CASSWTGPSNGYTF. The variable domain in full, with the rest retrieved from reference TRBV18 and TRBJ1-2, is NAGVMQNPRHLVRRRGQEARLRCSPMKGHSHVYWYRQLPEEGLKFMVYLQKENIIDESGMPKERFSAEFPKEGPSILRIQQVVRGDSAAYFCASSWTGPSNGYTFGSGTRLTVV.

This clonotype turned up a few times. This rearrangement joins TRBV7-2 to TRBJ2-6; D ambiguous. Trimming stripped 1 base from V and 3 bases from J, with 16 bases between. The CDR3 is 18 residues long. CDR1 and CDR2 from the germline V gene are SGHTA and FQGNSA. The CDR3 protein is CASSLERFLSVGANVLTF. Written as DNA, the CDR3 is TGTGCCAGCAGCTTAGAAAGGTTTCTTTCGGTTGGGGCCAACGTCCTGACTTTC.

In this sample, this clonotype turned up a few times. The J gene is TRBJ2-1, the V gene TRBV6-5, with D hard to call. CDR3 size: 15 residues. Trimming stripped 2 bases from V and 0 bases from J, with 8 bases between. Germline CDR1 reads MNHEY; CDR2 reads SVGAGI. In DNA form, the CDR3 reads TGTGCCAGCAGTTACCACGCGAGCTCCTACAATGAGCAGTTCTTC. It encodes CASSYHASSYNEQFF.